These 18 T cell receptor beta chains came from one sample sequenced in a study of shared clonotypes between healthy human individuals. Assay used: immunoSEQ multiplex PCR; TCRdb lists only in-frame clones, some missing. The sample shows approximately 2.4 million clones, nearly 97% of them seen only once. Sequenced material: naive CD4+ T cells sorted from blood. Subset of the sample: CD45RA+ positively selected. The receptors were sampled from a man aged 18 to 30 in good health.

The V gene is TRBV10-2, the J gene TRBJ2-7; 10 nucleotides align to TRBD2. The CDR3 length is 17 residues. Unmatched junction bases numbered 10, after V lost 2 bases and J lost 3 bases. Germline V gene data show CDR1 as WSHSY and CDR2 as SAAADI. CDR3 sequence reads: CASSEGSGGPLNYEQYF. The CDR3 bases are TGCGCCAGCAGTGAGGGTAGCGGGGGGCCATTAAACTACGAGCAGTACTTC.

The chain combines TRBV7-8 with TRBJ1-5, with D perhaps matching TRBD1 (6 bases). The length of the CDR3 is 15 residues. The germline V gene has CDR1 SGHVS and CDR2 FQNEAQ. V lost 4 bases and J lost 2, with 12 bases in between. CDR3: CASSSNRVGNQPQHF. The CDR3 DNA reads TGTGCCAGCAGCTCTAACAGGGTAGGCAATCAGCCCCAGCATTTT.

V gene TRBV5-4 combines with J gene TRBJ2-3; 7 bases line up with TRBD2. The germline gives CDR1 SGHNT, CDR2 YYREEE (reference sequence). With V trimmed by 0 bases and J by 1 base, 5 bases remained unmatched. There are 16 residues in the CDR3. Written as DNA, the CDR3 is TGTGCCAGCAGCTTGGATGGGAGGGCGGGCACAGATACGCAGTATTTT. Encoded protein: CASSLDGRAGTDTQYF.

The chain carries TRBV5-1 and TRBJ2-2; 9 bases are a match to TRBD1. Trimming removed 0 bases from V and 5 bases from J; junction bases left unmatched: 5. The CDR3 has 16 residues. The germline CDR1 and CDR2 sequences are SGHRS and YFSETQ. CDR3 in DNA: TGCGCCAGCAGCTTGGATGGGGACAGGGCAACCGGGGAGCTGTTTTTT. Residues: CASSLDGDRATGELFF.

With respect to this clone: The identical CDR3 is also encoded by other nucleotide sequences in the sample. The V gene is TRBV28, the J gene TRBJ2-3; D is undetermined. The V gene lost 2 bases and the J gene lost 1 base, with 4 bases spanning the gap. The CDR3 contains 13 residues. CDR1 is MDHEN, CDR2 SYDVKM, per germline. The CDR3 nucleotides read TGTGCCAGCAGTTTAAGGGGCACAGATACGCAGTATTTT. This codes for CASSLRGTDTQYF.

V usage is TRBV6-6 and J usage is TRBJ2-7; the D gene is possibly TRBD1 (5 bases). Trimming took 0 bases from V and 0 from J, leaving 9 bases between them. CDR3 size: 15 residues. The germline gives CDR1 MNHNY, CDR2 SVGAGI (reference sequence). The CDR3 reads CASSYSVDNSYEQYF. CDR3 bases: TGTGCCAGCAGTTACTCGGTGGACAACTCCTACGAGCAGTACTTC.

J is TRBJ2-5 and V is TRBV7-2; 7 bases match TRBD2. Germline loops: CDR1 SGHTA, CDR2 FQGNSA. V shed 5 bases, J shed 6 bases, and the junction held 9 bases outside the gene matches. This CDR3 is 14 amino acids long. The CDR3 DNA reads TGTGCCAGCAGCCCACTTCAGGGAGGGAAGACCCAGTACTTC. Protein product: CASSPLQGGKTQYF.

The chain uses TRBV5-1 and TRBJ2-2; D remains unclear. Germline lookup yields CDR1 SGHRS and CDR2 YFSETQ. CDR3 length: 14 residues. The V end was cut by 2 bases, the J end by 3 bases, with 8 bases between. The CDR3 coding sequence is TGCGCCAGCAGCTTAACCAGTTACACCGGGGAGCTGTTTTTT. Its protein product is CASSLTSYTGELFF.

The chain carries TRBV10-1 and TRBJ2-2; D is ambiguous. The CDR3 has 14 residues. Germline CDR1 is WNHNN and CDR2 is SYGVQD (reference sequence). Trimming cost V 4 bases and J 1 base, with 7 bases left between them. CDR3 sequence reads: CASSGLENTGELFF. CDR3 sequence (DNA): TGCGCCAGCAGTGGACTGGAGAACACCGGGGAGCTGTTTTTT.

The chain uses TRBV29-1 and TRBJ1-2; 10 bases map to TRBD1. The CDR3 is 18 amino acids. Germline V gene data show CDR1 as SQVTM and CDR2 as ANQGSEA. J was trimmed by 0 bases and V by 4 bases; bases with no gene match: 14. CDR3 sequence: CSVGRLRTGGRANYGYTF. DNA of the CDR3: TGCAGCGTTGGACGTCTGCGGACAGGGGGGAGAGCTAACTATGGCTACACCTTC.

This sequence joins TRBV21-1 and TRBJ2-7; TRBD1 reflects the table's D call only, with no check against the DNA. TRBV21-1 is labeled a pseudogene. CDR3 length: 15 amino acids. CDR3 protein: CASSKRNRVRSEQYF. CDR3 bases: TGTGCCAGCAGCAAGAGAAACAGGGTGCGTAGCGAGCAGTACTTC.

The chain couples TRBV18 to TRBJ1-2; D might be TRBD1 (6 bases). The V gene's germline CDR1 is KGHSH and CDR2 LQKENI. The CDR3 consists of 14 residues. Trimming removed 6 bases from V and 1 base from J, with 12 bases in between. CDR3 region: CASSPGTFNYGYTF. The CDR3 bases are TGTGCCAGCTCTCCCGGGACATTTAACTATGGCTACACCTTC. The variable domain in full, completed from reference TRBV18 and TRBJ1-2, reads NAGVMQNPRHLVRRRGQEARLRCSPMKGHSHVYWYRQLPEEGLKFMVYLQKENIIDESGMPKERFSAEFPKEGPSILRIQQVVRGDSAAYFCASSPGTFNYGYTFGSGTRLTVV.

The rearrangement links TRBV4-3 to TRBJ2-7; 9 bases fit TRBD2. This CDR3 is built from 16 residues. The germline CDR1 and CDR2 sequences are LGHNA and YSLEER. The ends lost 2 bases at V and 3 bases at J; junction bases unmatched: 8. The CDR3 sequence: CASSQFGGRADYEQYF. In DNA form, the CDR3 reads TGCGCCAGCAGCCAATTTGGCGGGAGGGCTGACTACGAGCAGTACTTC.

The chain recombines TRBV9 with TRBJ1-5, with 8 bases lining up with TRBD1. Germline CDR1 reads SGDLS; CDR2 reads YYNGEE. The junction had 10 bases not matched to a gene; V was cut back by 3 bases and J by 5 bases. There are 16 residues in the CDR3. The CDR3 loop reads CASSEGTGLRDQPQHF. The CDR3, as DNA: TGTGCCAGCAGCGAGGGGACAGGTTTGAGGGATCAGCCCCAGCATTTT.

This rearrangement joins TRBV5-1 to TRBJ2-1, with TRBD2 matching 7 bases. V shed 4 bases and J 1 base; nucleotides not matched to a gene: 5. CDR3 length equals 15 residues. Germline V lookup: CDR1 SGHRS, CDR2 YFSETQ. Here the CDR3 DNA reads TGCGCCAGCAGCCCAGCGGGATTTTCCTACAATGAGCAGTTCTTC. The encoded protein is CASSPAGFSYNEQFF.

V and J are TRBV28 and TRBJ1-4; the D gene is possibly TRBD1 (6 bases). There are 16 residues in the CDR3. V lost 1 base to trimming and J lost 0 bases, with 9 bases between them. Germline V gives CDR1 MDHEN, CDR2 SYDVKM. In DNA, the CDR3 is TGTGCCAGCAGTTTATCCAGGGGCACAACTAATGAAAAACTGTTTTTT. Amino acid sequence: CASSLSRGTTNEKLFF.

The chain couples TRBV2 to TRBJ1-2; the match to TRBD1 covers 10 bases. CDR3 length: 14 amino acids. V lost 4 bases, J lost 4 bases, and 3 bases stayed unmatched. CDR1 SNHLY and CDR2 FYNNEI come from the germline V gene. CDR3 sequence: CASSVRTGGYGYTF. CDR3 sequence (DNA): TGTGCCAGCAGTGTCCGGACAGGGGGCTATGGCTACACCTTC.

J is TRBJ2-5 and V is TRBV2; 7 positions match TRBD2. CDR1 is SNHLY, CDR2 FYNNEI, per germline. The CDR3 loop spans 15 amino acids. The junction had 7 bases not matched to a gene; V was cut back by 4 bases and J by 2 bases. Here the CDR3 DNA reads TGTGCCAGCAGTGGGGGACTAACTCCACAAGAGACCCAGTACTTC. As protein: CASSGGLTPQETQYF.